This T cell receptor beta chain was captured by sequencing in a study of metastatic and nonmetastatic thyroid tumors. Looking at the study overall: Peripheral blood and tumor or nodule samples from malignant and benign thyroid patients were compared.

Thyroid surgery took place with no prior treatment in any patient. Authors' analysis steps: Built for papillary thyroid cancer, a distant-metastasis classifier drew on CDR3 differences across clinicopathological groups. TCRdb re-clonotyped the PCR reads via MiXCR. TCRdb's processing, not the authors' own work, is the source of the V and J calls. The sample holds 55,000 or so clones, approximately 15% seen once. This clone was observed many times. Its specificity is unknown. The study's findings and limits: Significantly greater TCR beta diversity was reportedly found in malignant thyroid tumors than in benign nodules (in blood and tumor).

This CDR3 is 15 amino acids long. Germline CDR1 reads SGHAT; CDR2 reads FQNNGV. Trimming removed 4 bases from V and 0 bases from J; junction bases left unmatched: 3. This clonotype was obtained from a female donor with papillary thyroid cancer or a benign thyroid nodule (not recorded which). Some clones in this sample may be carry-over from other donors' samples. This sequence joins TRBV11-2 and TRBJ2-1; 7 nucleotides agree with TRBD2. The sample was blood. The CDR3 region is CASSSGGPSYNEQFF. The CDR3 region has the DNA TGTGCCAGCAGCTCGGGAGGTCCCTCCTACAATGAGCAGTTCTTC.